This T cell receptor (beta chain) was profiled in a study of blood T cell repertoires in COVID-19. On the study more broadly: PBMCs, B-cell-depleted T cells, or T cells were the source of the cDNA or gDNA that made up the material.

V was trimmed by 5 bases and J by 16 bases, leaving 18 bases between them. Germline V gives CDR1 MNHNY, CDR2 SVGAGI (reference sequence). The length of the CDR3 is 12 residues. Clones were sequenced by immunoSEQ multiplex PCR, and TCRdb holds only the in-frame ones, with some missing. This table holds roughly 280,000 clones, approximately 83% found once. The sample consisted of peripheral blood. The receptor was derived from a woman in her 70s with acute or convalescent COVID-19. The genes are TRBV6-6 and TRBJ1-5; D is perhaps TRBD1 (6 bases). The DNA for the CDR3 is TGTGCCAGCAGTCTAACAGGGCCAGGAGGACATTTT. This codes for CASSLTGPGGHF.